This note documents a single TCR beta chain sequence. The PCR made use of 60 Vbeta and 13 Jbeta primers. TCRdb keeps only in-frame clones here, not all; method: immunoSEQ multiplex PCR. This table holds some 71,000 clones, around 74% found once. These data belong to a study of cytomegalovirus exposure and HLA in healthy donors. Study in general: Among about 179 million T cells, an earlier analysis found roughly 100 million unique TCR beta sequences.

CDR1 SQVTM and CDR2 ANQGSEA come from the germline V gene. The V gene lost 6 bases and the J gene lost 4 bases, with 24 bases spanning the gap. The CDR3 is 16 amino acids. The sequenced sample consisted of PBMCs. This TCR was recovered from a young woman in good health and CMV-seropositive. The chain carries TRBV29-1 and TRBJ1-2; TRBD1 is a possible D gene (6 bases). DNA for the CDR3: TGCAGCGTCCGATTAGCACCGGGGGGCGCGAGCTATGGCTACACCTTC. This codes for CSVRLAPGGASYGYTF.